This T cell receptor beta chain emerged from a study of shared clonotypes between healthy human individuals. As originally analysed: Filtering was not the same, since immunoSEQ gave junction-only sequences without quality scores. Measured with immunoSEQ multiplex PCR; TCRdb has only the in-frame clones, and not every one. That table is the source of V, J and clone size, and D and trimming were worked out from the DNA. The sample contains approximately 470,000 clones, approximately 82% of which appear only once. The CDR3 loop spans 15 amino acids. V lost 2 bases, J lost 7 bases, and 16 bases lay in between. The germline V gene has CDR1 SGHDT and CDR2 YYEEEE.

Material for sequencing was PBMCs. This clonotype was sampled from a woman aged 40 to 50 in good health. Some clones in this sample may be carry-over from other donors' samples. This rearrangement joins TRBV5-6 to TRBJ2-1; either TRBD1 or TRBD2 may fit D (5 bases each). The CDR3 loop is CASSLTGEGWNEQFF. The CDR3 DNA follows: TGTGCCAGCAGCTTAACGGGCGAGGGGTGGAATGAGCAGTTCTTC.